The entry that follows covers one T cell receptor beta chain sequence. Its antigen is not known. A much larger clonotype is one base distant, so this may be a read error. The data are from a study of CD8 T cells in ankylosing spondylitis. Overall study findings and caveats: Clones that were linked to disease were CD8+ and were relatively rare in peripheral blood. Reported data indicate significant enrichment of disease-linked clones within matched ankylosing spondylitis synovial fluid. Earlier authors reported some of these motif variants in reactive arthritis synovial fluid and blood. In ankylosing spondylitis blood, a motif of seven to nine highly homologous TCR beta variants appeared characteristic.

It was by quantitative 5'-RACE with molecular barcodes that TCR beta libraries were made. TCRdb reanalysed the 5' RACE reads using MiXCR and keeps one entry per CDR3 protein. Of over 700,000 distinct CDR3 sequences listed, around 20% are singletons. The CDR3 covers 12 residues. The germline CDR1 and CDR2 sequences are SGHAT and FQNNGV. Trimming took 7 bases from V and 2 from J, leaving 9 bases between them. The sequence derives from a male donor with ankylosing spondylitis. Sequencing was done on a sample of blood, either unsorted or a sorted T cell fraction (not recorded which). J is TRBJ2-7 and V is TRBV11-2; D gene unclear. This CDR3 reads CASTPTPYEQYF. CDR3 sequence (DNA): TGTGCCAGCACTCCTACCCCCTACGAGCAGTACTTC.